Presented here are 22 T cell receptor beta chains from one specimen sequenced in a study of blood T cells in healthy people across ages. The use of a sample-barcoded 5' primer and a J-beta primer mix characterized a second PCR of roughly 6 to 11 cycles. TCRdb used MiXCR to reprocess the 5' RACE reads, holding one entry per CDR3 protein. The sample shows 710,000 or so distinct CDR3 sequences, around 32% of them seen only once. Source material: blood. The origin of the receptors is a woman over 75 in good health.

The chain joins TRBV9 to TRBJ2-1; D is possibly TRBD1 (6 bases). Germline V gene lookup returns CDR1 SGDLS and CDR2 YYNGEE. The CDR3 runs to 15 residues. V lost 2 bases to trimming and J lost 4 bases, with 13 bases between them. Here the CDR3 reads CASSVGTRGYNEQFF. In nucleotides, the CDR3 is TGTGCCAGCAGCGTGGGGACACGTGGTTACAATGAGCAGTTCTTC. Using reference TRBV9 and TRBJ2-1 for the parts outside the CDR3, the full variable domain is DSGVTQTPKHLITATGQRVTLRCSPRSGDLSVYWYQQSLDQGLQFLIQYYNGEERAKGNILERFSAQQFPDLHSELNLSSLELGDSALYFCASSVGTRGYNEQFFGPGTRLTVL.

This clonotype was seen many times. This chain joins TRBV29-1 and TRBJ2-1, with 8 bases matching TRBD1. V lost 7 bases to trimming and J lost 7 bases; unmatched junction nucleotides: 12. The CDR3 length is 14 residues. The germline CDR1 and CDR2 sequences are SQVTM and ANQGSEA. CDR3 sequence: CSAAAGTGINEQFF. DNA for the CDR3: TGCAGCGCCGCCGCCGGGACAGGTATAAATGAGCAGTTCTTC.

The chain links TRBV7-9 to TRBJ1-1, with D maybe TRBD1 (6 bases). Germline V gene lookup returns CDR1 SEHNR and CDR2 FQNEAQ (reference sequence). Deletions cut 6 bases from V and 4 bases from J, with 21 bases between. The CDR3 is 16 residues long. The CDR3 protein is CASRASAGAAGTEAFF. The CDR3 DNA reads TGTGCCAGCAGGGCTTCGGCAGGGGCGGCGGGCACTGAAGCTTTCTTT. Complete variable domain (other parts from reference TRBV7-9 and TRBJ1-1): DTGVSQNPRHKITKRGQNVTFRCDPISEHNRLYWYRQTLGQGPEFLTYFQNEAQLEKSRLLSDRFSAERPKGSFSTLEIQRTEQGDSAMYLCASRASAGAAGTEAFFGQGTRLTVV.

The sample holds many counts of this clonotype. The V gene is TRBV9, the J gene TRBJ2-3; a possible D gene is TRBD2 (7 bases). The CDR3 totals 15 residues. V lost 0 bases and J 8 bases, leaving 16 bases between the germline ends. Germline CDR1 SGDLS, CDR2 YYNGEE. Written as DNA, the CDR3 is TGTGCCAGCAGCGTAGCGGGGGGCGGGGAGGCTACGCAGTATTTT. Encoded protein: CASSVAGGGEATQYF.

On this clonotype: The CDR3 ends on some other residue instead of the conserved phenylalanine or tryptophan, so this is likely a read error. The gene calls are TRBV6-1 and TRBJ1-5; tentative D call: TRBD1 (5 bases). Germline values: CDR1 MNHNS, CDR2 SASEGT. There are 15 residues in the CDR3. Trimming took off 6 bases at V and 1 base at J, with 13 bases between the two ends. The CDR3 sequence: CASRLPGLSNQPQHV. The CDR3 region has the DNA TGTGCCAGCAGGCTCCCGGGACTGAGCAATCAGCCCCAGCATGTT.

This clonotype occurred a few times. The rearrangement links TRBV12-3 or TRBV12-4 to TRBJ2-3; 14 nucleotides align to TRBD2. J lost 10 bases, V lost 6 bases, and 9 bases had no gene match. The CDR3 is made up of 15 amino acids. The CDR3: CASSGTSGGSNAQYF. The CDR3 nucleotides are TGTGCCAGCAGCGGGACTAGCGGGGGATCAAATGCGCAGTATTTT.

This clonotype was seen more than once but under ten times. The rearrangement links TRBV4-3 to TRBJ2-3, with 9 nucleotides matching TRBD2. Germline lookup yields CDR1 LGHNA and CDR2 YSLEER. This CDR3 is built from 19 residues. Losses at the gene ends were 0 bases for V and 0 bases for J; bases not matched to a gene: 10. The CDR3 loop reads CASSQDLWSSGGSTDTQYF. The CDR3 region has the DNA TGCGCCAGCAGCCAAGATCTTTGGAGCAGCGGGGGGAGCACAGATACGCAGTATTTT.

This clonotype was seen a handful of times. The rearrangement links TRBV6-2 or TRBV6-3 to TRBJ1-1; the D is unclear. V was shortened by 7 bases and J by 0 bases, with 12 bases between the two germline ends. This CDR3 has 14 amino acids. The germline gives CDR1 MNHEY, CDR2 SVGEGT. As DNA, the CDR3 is TGTGCCAGCACAGTTCCCGGAATGAACACTGAAGCTTTCTTT. It translates to CASTVPGMNTEAFF.

This clonotype has a count of ten or more. The chain's CDR3 is CSARDPEGVGYTF. CDR3 sequence (DNA): TGCAGTGCTAGAGATCCAGAGGGGGTTGGCTACACCTTC. The V call is TRBV20-1, the J call TRBJ1-2; tentatively, D is TRBD1 (6 bases). The CDR3 extends over 13 amino acids. Trimming removed 0 bases at V and 7 bases at J, with 12 bases between. Germline loops: CDR1 DFQATT, CDR2 SNEGSKA (reference sequence).

The chain uses TRBV3-1 and TRBJ1-2, with TRBD1 identical over 7 bases. V was pared by 0 bases and J by 8 bases, with 0 bases of the junction left unmatched. CDR3 size: 12 residues. Per germline, CDR1 LGHDT and CDR2 YNNKEL (reference sequence). This CDR3 reads CASSQEDRGYTF. CDR3 nucleotides: TGTGCCAGCAGCCAAGAGGACAGGGGCTACACCTTC. Full variable domain (rest looked up from reference TRBV3-1 and TRBJ1-2): DTAVSQTPKYLVTQMGNDKSIKCEQNLGHDTMYWYKQDSKKFLKIMFSYNNKELIINETVPNRFSPKSPDKAHLNLHINSLELGDSAVYFCASSQEDRGYTFGSGTRLTVV.

The chain uses TRBV20-1 and TRBJ1-1; D is ambiguous. CDR3 length equals 11 residues. Germline assignment: CDR1 DFQATT and CDR2 SNEGSKA (reference sequence). V was cut by 7 bases and J by 0 bases, with 6 bases left in between. CDR3 sequence (DNA): TGCAGTGTCAGACTGAACACTGAAGCTTTCTTT. It is translated as CSVRLNTEAFF.

This clonotype was recorded many times. This rearrangement joins TRBV13 to TRBJ2-5; 9 nucleotides align to TRBD1. This CDR3 comprises 15 residues. Germline trimming cut 4 bases from V and 4 bases from J; bases unmatched to any gene: 7. From germline, CDR1 is PRHDT and CDR2 FYEKMQ (reference sequence). CDR3 DNA: TGTGCCAGCAGCTCTACCGGACAGGGGCGAGAGACCCAGTACTTC. Translation gives CASSSTGQGRETQYF.

This clonotype has a count of ten or more. The J gene is TRBJ2-7, the V gene TRBV4-2; D possibly uses TRBD1 or TRBD2 (5 bases each). Trimming removed 0 bases from V and 5 bases from J, with 14 bases in between. CDR1 is LGHNA, CDR2 YNFKEQ, per germline. This CDR3 is built from 15 residues. The CDR3 coding sequence is TGTGCCAGCAGCCAAGAATACGGGGCAGAGGACGAGCAGTACTTC. Translated: CASSQEYGAEDEQYF.

The gene calls are TRBV11-2 and TRBJ1-1; D is ambiguous. The CDR3 has 13 amino acids. Germline V lookup: CDR1 SGHAT, CDR2 FQNNGV. Trimming shortened V by 2 bases and J by 4 bases, and 8 bases separated the two germline ends. This CDR3 reads CASSLRPTTEAFF. In DNA form, the CDR3 reads TGTGCCAGCAGCTTACGTCCAACCACTGAAGCTTTCTTT.

V and J are TRBV7-2 and TRBJ2-3; TRBD2 aligns across 8 bases. Germline CDR1 reads SGHTA; CDR2 reads FQGNSA. V shed 0 bases and J 2 bases; nucleotides not matched to a gene: 4. The CDR3 loop spans 16 amino acids. The CDR3 spells CASSLASGRVTDTQYF. The DNA for the CDR3 is TGTGCCAGCAGCTTAGCCTCCGGGAGGGTCACAGATACGCAGTATTTT. Looking up the rest from reference TRBV7-2 and TRBJ2-3 gives the full variable domain: GAGVSQSPSNKVTEKGKDVELRCDPISGHTALYWYRQSLGQGLEFLIYFQGNSAPDKSGLPSDRFSAERTGGSVSTLTIQRTQQEDSAVYLCASSLASGRVTDTQYFGPGTRLTVL.

About this clonotype: With a much larger clone just one base away, this may be a read error. The chain couples TRBV20-1 to TRBJ2-1; 10 nucleotides line up with TRBD1. Per germline, CDR1 DFQATT and CDR2 SNEGSKA (reference sequence). The V and J ends lost 1 base and 10 bases, in that order; junction bases with no gene match: 10. The CDR3 sequence is 15 residues long. CDR3 sequence reads: CSARAPGTGAYEQFF. The CDR3 DNA follows: TGCAGTGCTAGAGCCCCCGGGACAGGGGCCTACGAGCAGTTCTTC.

This clonotype was detected ten times or more. A read error may explain this, as a much larger clone is one base away. This chain joins TRBV7-2 and TRBJ2-7, with D perhaps TRBD2 (6 bases). There are 15 residues in the CDR3. The germline V gene encodes CDR1 SGHTA and CDR2 FQGNSA. V was cut by 2 bases and J by 6 bases, with 17 bases left in between. CDR3 nucleotides: TGTGCCAGCAGCTTAAATCAGGGAGGATGGGGCGAGCAGTACTTC. It specifies CASSLNQGGWGEQYF.

This chain connects TRBV4-1 to TRBJ2-1, with D perhaps matching TRBD1 or TRBD2 (5 bases each). Germline CDR1 MGHRA, CDR2 YSYEKL. V shed 0 bases and J shed 0 bases, with 9 bases lying between them. CDR3 size: 16 residues. In DNA, the CDR3 is TGCGCCAGCAGCCAAGAGTGGGGGAACTCCTACAATGAGCAGTTCTTC. It translates to CASSQEWGNSYNEQFF.

The CDR3 is CASSGVALDTQYF. Here the CDR3 DNA reads TGTGCCAGCAGTGGGGTGGCTTTAGATACGCAGTATTTT. The chain employs TRBV2 and TRBJ2-3, with D uncertain. V was shortened by 4 bases and J by 5 bases, with 10 bases between the two germline ends. This CDR3 comprises 13 residues. Germline CDR1 reads SNHLY; CDR2 reads FYNNEI. Together with reference TRBV2 and TRBJ2-3, the CDR3 gives the full variable domain: EPEVTQTPSHQVTQMGQEVILRCVPISNHLYFYWYRQILGQKVEFLVSFYNNEISEKSEIFDDQFSVERPDGSNFTLKIRSTKLEDSAMYFCASSGVALDTQYFGPGTRLTVL.

In its sample, this clonotype was seen a few times. The chain has TRBV4-2 and TRBJ1-1; TRBD1 aligns across 8 bases. The V segment lost 0 bases and the J segment 4 bases; nucleotides outside the gene matches: 10. The CDR3 consists of 17 residues. Germline loops: CDR1 LGHNA, CDR2 YNFKEQ. CDR3 DNA sequence: TGTGCCAGCAGCCAAGATTCCATGGCCCAGGGGGCCACTGAAGCTTTCTTT. Protein sequence: CASSQDSMAQGATEAFF.

The chain recombines TRBV3-1 with TRBJ2-2, with 12 bases matching TRBD2. Germline V gene data show CDR1 as LGHDT and CDR2 as YNNKEL (reference sequence). The CDR3 totals 16 residues. J gave up 0 bases and V 6 bases, and 2 bases lay outside the gene matches. The CDR3 bases are TGTGCCAGCAGGCGGACTAGCGGGACGAACACCGGGGAGCTGTTTTTT. It specifies CASRRTSGTNTGELFF. The full variable domain, in which reference TRBV3-1 and TRBJ2-2 provide the parts outside the CDR3, is DTAVSQTPKYLVTQMGNDKSIKCEQNLGHDTMYWYKQDSKKFLKIMFSYNNKELIINETVPNRFSPKSPDKAHLNLHINSLELGDSAVYFCASRRTSGTNTGELFFGEGSRLTVL.

This clonotype was seen at least ten times. The chain joins TRBV19 to TRBJ2-1; D call uncertain. Germline V CDR1 and CDR2: LNHDA, SQIVND (reference sequence). Between the trimmed V and J ends, which lost 5 bases and 2 bases, there was a span of 10 bases. The CDR3 loop spans 14 amino acids. CDR3 region: CASSFTGAYNEQFF. Here the CDR3 DNA reads TGTGCCAGTAGTTTCACGGGCGCCTACAATGAGCAGTTCTTC. Based on the CDR3 plus reference TRBV19 and TRBJ2-1, the full variable domain is DGGITQSPKYLFRKEGQNVTLSCEQNLNHDAMYWYRQDPGQGLRLIYYSQIVNDFQKGDIAEGYSVSREKKESFPLTVTSAQKNPTAFYLCASSFTGAYNEQFFGPGTRLTVL.